This TCR beta chain was retrieved from a study of blood T cells in healthy people across ages. This clonotype has a handful of counts. A junction boundary mismatches the germline segment, possibly from a read error. A second roughly 7 to 11 cycle PCR used barcoded and J-beta primers. Each CDR3 protein is one row after TCRdb ran MiXCR on the 5' RACE reads. The table shows about 640,000 distinct CDR3 sequences, with roughly 53% occurring only once. Germline loops: CDR1 SNHLY, CDR2 FYNNEI. The CDR3 contains 15 residues. V usage is TRBV2 and J usage is TRBJ2-1, with D maybe TRBD2 (7 bases). Sequencing was carried out using blood. The receptor comes from a man in his sixties in good health. The chain's CDR3 is CASTLRGAGYNEQFF. CDR3 in DNA: TGTGCCAGCACCCTTCGGGGGGCGGGATACAATGAGCAGTTCTTT. The complete variable domain, with remaining parts taken from reference TRBV2 and TRBJ2-1, reads EPEVTQTPSHQVTQMGQEVILRCVPISNHLYFYWYRQILGQKVEFLVSFYNNEISEKSEIFDDQFSVERPDGSNFTLKIRSTKLEDSAMYFCASTLRGAGYNEQFFGPGTRLTVL.